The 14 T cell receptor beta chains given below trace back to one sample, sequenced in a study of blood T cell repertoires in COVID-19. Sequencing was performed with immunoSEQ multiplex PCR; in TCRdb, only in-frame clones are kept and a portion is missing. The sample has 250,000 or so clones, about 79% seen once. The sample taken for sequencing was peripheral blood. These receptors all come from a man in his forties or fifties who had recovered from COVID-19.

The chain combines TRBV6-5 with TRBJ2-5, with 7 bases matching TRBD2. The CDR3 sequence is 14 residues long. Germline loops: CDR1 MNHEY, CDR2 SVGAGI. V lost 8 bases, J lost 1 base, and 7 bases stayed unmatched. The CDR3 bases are TGTGCCAGCGTCACGGGGGGTCTCCAAGAGACCCAGTACTTC. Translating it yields CASVTGGLQETQYF.

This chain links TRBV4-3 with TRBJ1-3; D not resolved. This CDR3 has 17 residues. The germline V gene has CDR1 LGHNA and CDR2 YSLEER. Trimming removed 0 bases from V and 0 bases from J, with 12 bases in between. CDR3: CASSQDLTGSSGNTIYF. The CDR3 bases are TGCGCCAGCAGCCAAGATCTCACGGGTTCCTCTGGAAACACCATATATTTT.

DNA for the CDR3: TGCGCCAGCAGCCAAGATTTCGCGGGAATCCCGAGCACTGAAGCTTTCTTT. Residues: CASSQDFAGIPSTEAFF. The V and J genes are TRBV4-3 and TRBJ1-1; D gene unclear. The V end was cut by 0 bases, the J end by 4 bases, with 18 bases between. The CDR3 loop spans 17 amino acids. The germline V gene encodes CDR1 LGHNA and CDR2 YSLEER.

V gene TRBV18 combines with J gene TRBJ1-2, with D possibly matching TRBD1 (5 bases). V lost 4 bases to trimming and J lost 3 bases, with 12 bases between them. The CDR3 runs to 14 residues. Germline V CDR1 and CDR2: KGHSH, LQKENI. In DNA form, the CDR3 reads TGTGCCAGCTCACAGGGGCTTCGGGACTATGGCTACACCTTC. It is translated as CASSQGLRDYGYTF.

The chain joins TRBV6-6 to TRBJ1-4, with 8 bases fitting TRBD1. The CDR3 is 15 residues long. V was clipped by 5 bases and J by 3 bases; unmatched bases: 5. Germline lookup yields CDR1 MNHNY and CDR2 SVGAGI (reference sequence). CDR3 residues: CASSMQGAANEKLFF. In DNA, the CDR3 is TGTGCCAGCAGTATGCAGGGGGCCGCTAATGAAAAACTGTTTTTT.

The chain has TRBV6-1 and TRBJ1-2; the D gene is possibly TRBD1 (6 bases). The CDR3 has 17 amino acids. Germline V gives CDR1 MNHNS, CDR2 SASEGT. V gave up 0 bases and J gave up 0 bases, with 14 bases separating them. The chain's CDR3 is CASSEAIMGASNYGYTF. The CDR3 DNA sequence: TGTGCCAGCAGTGAAGCGATAATGGGGGCTTCTAACTATGGCTACACCTTC.

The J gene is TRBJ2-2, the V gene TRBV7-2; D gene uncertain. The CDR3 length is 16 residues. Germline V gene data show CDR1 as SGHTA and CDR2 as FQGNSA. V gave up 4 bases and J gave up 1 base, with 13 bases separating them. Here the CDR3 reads CASSSQPPGNTGELFF. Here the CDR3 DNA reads TGTGCCAGCAGCTCGCAACCGCCCGGGAACACCGGGGAGCTGTTTTTT.

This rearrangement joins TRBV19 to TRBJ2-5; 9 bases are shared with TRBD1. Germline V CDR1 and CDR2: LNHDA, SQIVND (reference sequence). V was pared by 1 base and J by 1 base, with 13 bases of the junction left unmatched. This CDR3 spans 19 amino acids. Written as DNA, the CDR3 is TGTGCCAGTAGTATAGCAAGGGGGCCGGGACAGGGATTCCAAGAGACCCAGTACTTC. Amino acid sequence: CASSIARGPGQGFQETQYF.

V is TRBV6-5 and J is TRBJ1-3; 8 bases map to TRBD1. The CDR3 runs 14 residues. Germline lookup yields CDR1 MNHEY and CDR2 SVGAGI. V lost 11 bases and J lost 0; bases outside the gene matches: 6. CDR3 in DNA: TGTGCCGTCAGGGGGCGCTCCTCTGGAAACACCATATATTTT. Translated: CAVRGRSSGNTIYF.

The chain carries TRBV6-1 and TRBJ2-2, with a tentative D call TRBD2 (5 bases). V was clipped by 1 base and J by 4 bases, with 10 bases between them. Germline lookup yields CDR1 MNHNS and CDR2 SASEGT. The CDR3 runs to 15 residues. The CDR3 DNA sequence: TGTGCCAGCAGTGAAGGCCAGGCGGGCACCGGGGAGCTGTTTTTT. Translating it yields CASSEGQAGTGELFF.

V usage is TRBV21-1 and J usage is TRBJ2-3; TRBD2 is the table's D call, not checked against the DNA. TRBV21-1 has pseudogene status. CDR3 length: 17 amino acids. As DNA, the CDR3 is TGTGCCAGCAGCACCAGTTTTATCCAGCGGGGCACAGATACGCAGTATTTT. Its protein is CASSTSFIQRGTDTQYF.

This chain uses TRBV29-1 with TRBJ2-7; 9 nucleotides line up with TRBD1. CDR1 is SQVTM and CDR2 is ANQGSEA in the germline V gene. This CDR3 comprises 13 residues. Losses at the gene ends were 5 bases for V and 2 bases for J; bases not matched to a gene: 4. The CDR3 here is CSVTGGSPYEQYF. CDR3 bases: TGCAGCGTTACAGGGGGCTCCCCCTACGAGCAGTACTTC.

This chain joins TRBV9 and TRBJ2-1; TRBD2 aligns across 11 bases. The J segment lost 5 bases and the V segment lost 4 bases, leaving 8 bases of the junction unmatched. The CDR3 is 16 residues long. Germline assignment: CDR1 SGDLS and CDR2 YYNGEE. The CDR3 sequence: CASSITSGSFHNEQFF. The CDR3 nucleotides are TGTGCCAGCAGCATTACTAGCGGGAGTTTCCACAATGAGCAGTTCTTC.

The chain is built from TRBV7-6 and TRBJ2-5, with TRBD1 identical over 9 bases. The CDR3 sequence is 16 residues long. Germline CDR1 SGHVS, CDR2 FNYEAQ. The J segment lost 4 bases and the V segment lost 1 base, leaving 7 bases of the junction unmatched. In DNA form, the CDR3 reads TGTGCCAGCAGCTTAGAGCCGGGACAGGGCGGAGAGACCCAGTACTTC. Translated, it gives CASSLEPGQGGETQYF.